Presented here are 27 T cell receptor beta chains from one specimen sequenced in a study of cytomegalovirus exposure and HLA in healthy donors (dated by TCRdb to 2016 to 2017). The library was made by the immunoSEQ multiplex PCR assay. A mixture of 60 forward primers for TCR Vbeta segments and 13 reverse primers for TCR Jbeta segments was used in the multiplex PCR. In TCRdb, the immuneACCESS table is reduced to in-frame sequences with V and J assigned. These tables do not hold every clone; where another copy was compared, an unresolved V gene accounts for under half, and the others remain unexplained. The sample table holds roughly 180,000 clones, of which around 80% were seen once. The top ten constitute just over 4.5% of the sample. The sequencing input was PBMCs. These receptors all come from a woman in her 50s in good health and CMV-seropositive.

The V and J genes are TRBV6-1 and TRBJ2-5, with 10 bases aligning to TRBD2. This CDR3 region has 15 residues. Germline V CDR1 and CDR2: MNHNS, SASEGT. Trimming removed 2 bases from V and 5 bases from J; junction bases left unmatched: 5. The CDR3 bases are TGTGCCAGCAGTGAAAGCGGGGGGGCTTGGGAGACCCAGTACTTC. Its protein product is CASSESGGAWETQYF.

J is TRBJ2-7 and V is TRBV5-1; 12 bases line up with TRBD2. CDR3 size: 18 residues. Germline-derived CDR1 and CDR2 are SGHRS and YFSETQ. Trimming removed 4 bases from V and 3 bases from J; junction bases left unmatched: 14. The CDR3 DNA follows: TGCGCCAGCAGCCCCGGACTAGCGGGGAATGAGGTTTTCTACGAGCAGTACTTC. It encodes CASSPGLAGNEVFYEQYF.

The chain joins TRBV5-1 to TRBJ2-3; no reliable D call. CDR3 length: 17 amino acids. V lost 0 bases, J lost 0 bases, and 14 bases lay in between. Germline CDR1 reads SGHRS; CDR2 reads YFSETQ. The CDR3, as DNA: TGCGCCAGCAGCTTGGGCGCTCTATTTTCTAGCACAGATACGCAGTATTTT. It encodes CASSLGALFSSTDTQYF.

The chain couples TRBV5-4 to TRBJ2-7; 7 nucleotides agree with TRBD1. In germline, CDR1 is SGHNT, CDR2 YYREEE (reference sequence). The CDR3 is 17 amino acids. The J segment lost 3 bases and the V segment lost 4 bases, leaving 16 bases of the junction unmatched. Written as DNA, the CDR3 is TGTGCCAGCAGCATTAACAGGGGCGCGGATCAAAACTACGAGCAGTACTTC. Its translation: CASSINRGADQNYEQYF.

The chain is built from TRBV5-5 and TRBJ2-7, with 8 bases fitting TRBD1. CDR1 and CDR2 from the germline V gene are SGHKS and YYEKEE (reference sequence). After removal of 2 bases from V and 3 bases from J, the junction contained 4 bases not matched to a gene. There are 14 residues in the CDR3. This CDR3 reads CASSFGQGSYEQYF. The CDR3, as DNA: TGTGCCAGCAGCTTCGGACAGGGCAGCTACGAGCAGTACTTC. Supplemented by reference TRBV5-5 and TRBJ2-7, the full variable domain reads DAGVTQSPTHLIKTRGQQVTLRCSPISGHKSVSWYQQVLGQGPQFIFQYYEKEERGRGNFPDRFSARQFPNYSSELNVNALLLGDSALYLCASSFGQGSYEQYFGPGTRLTVT.

The chain carries TRBV4-3 and TRBJ2-1, with D maybe TRBD2 (7 bases). Germline V gene sequence: CDR1 LGHNA, CDR2 YSLEER. The ends were cut back, 0 bases at V and 4 bases at J, with 16 bases in the middle. The CDR3 is made up of 17 amino acids. CDR3 in amino acids: CASSQEGGAAMYNEQFF. CDR3 nucleotide sequence: TGCGCCAGCAGCCAAGAGGGGGGGGCGGCTATGTACAATGAGCAGTTCTTC.

This clone has only a few counts. The V and J genes are TRBV4-2 and TRBJ1-5; 8 nucleotides line up with TRBD1. Germline loops: CDR1 LGHNA, CDR2 YNFKEQ. This CDR3 is built from 14 residues. V was pared by 3 bases and J by 4 bases, with 2 bases of the junction left unmatched. CDR3 bases: TGTGCCAGCAGCCAGGGACAGGAGAATCAGCCCCAGCATTTT. It encodes CASSQGQENQPQHF.

This clone was detected only a few times. The chain links TRBV2 to TRBJ1-6; 9 bases map to TRBD1. CDR3 length equals 15 residues. CDR1 and CDR2 (germline): SNHLY, FYNNEI. Unmatched junction bases numbered 6, after V lost 5 bases and J lost 7 bases. The CDR3 DNA is TGTGCCAGCAGTATCCGCGGGACAGGGAATTCACCCCTCCACTTT. Translating gives CASSIRGTGNSPLHF.

Only a few counts were recorded for this clone. The chain is built from TRBV6-8 and TRBJ2-5; possible D gene TRBD2, 7 bases. Germline loops: CDR1 MNHGY, CDR2 SAAAGT. There are 19 residues in the CDR3. Trimming took off 6 bases at V and 4 bases at J, with 30 bases between the two ends. CDR3 sequence: CASSHNPKGVGGHLETQYF. The CDR3 bases are TGTGCCAGCAGCCACAACCCAAAAGGCGTGGGGGGGCACTTAGAGACCCAGTACTTC.

V usage is TRBV30 and J usage is TRBJ2-5; TRBD1 aligns across 8 bases. Trimming removed 3 bases from V and 7 bases from J; junction bases left unmatched: 7. This CDR3 has 13 residues. Looked up from germline, CDR1 is GTSNPN and CDR2 is SVGIG (reference sequence). Written as DNA, the CDR3 is TGTGCCTGGAGCCCAGGGGGCGCCTGGACCCAGTACTTC. It specifies CAWSPGGAWTQYF.

The rearrangement joins TRBV7-9 to TRBJ1-3; D is ambiguous. Germline CDR1 is SEHNR and CDR2 is FQNEAQ (reference sequence). Trimming stripped 4 bases from V and 2 bases from J, with 9 bases between. The CDR3 loop spans 14 amino acids. CDR3 bases: TGTGCCAGCAGCTCAGGAGGGCCTGGAAACACCATATATTTT. Translation: CASSSGGPGNTIYF. Looking up the rest from reference TRBV7-9 and TRBJ1-3 gives the full variable domain: DTGVSQNPRHKITKRGQNVTFRCDPISEHNRLYWYRQTLGQGPEFLTYFQNEAQLEKSRLLSDRFSAERPKGSFSTLEIQRTEQGDSAMYLCASSSGGPGNTIYFGEGSWLTVV.

The genes are TRBV30 and TRBJ1-2, with a tentative D call TRBD1 (5 bases). Germline CDR1 GTSNPN, CDR2 SVGIG (reference sequence). This CDR3 is built from 16 residues. Trimming removed 3 bases from V and 4 bases from J, with 21 bases in between. Written as DNA, the CDR3 is TGTGCCTGGAGGGGGGGGGAAGGGAAGTTTGGCTATGGCTACACCTTC. Residues: CAWRGGEGKFGYGYTF.

This clone came up a few times. This chain connects TRBV9 to TRBJ1-1, with D possibly TRBD1 on 6 matching bases. This CDR3 spans 18 amino acids. The germline V and J ends were trimmed by 0 bases and 1 base, with 19 bases remaining between them. The germline CDR1 and CDR2 sequences are SGDLS and YYNGEE. The CDR3: CASSVDPSTGSRNTEAFF. The CDR3 DNA sequence: TGTGCCAGCAGCGTAGACCCTTCTACAGGGTCCAGGAACACTGAAGCTTTCTTT.

The chain recombines TRBV5-1 with TRBJ2-1; 7 bases map to TRBD2. V was clipped by 4 bases and J by 2 bases; unmatched bases: 6. The CDR3 length is 15 residues. Germline V lookup: CDR1 SGHRS, CDR2 YFSETQ. In DNA form, the CDR3 reads TGCGCCAGCAGCCCCGGGGCGGGAGCCTACAATGAGCAGTTCTTC. This codes for CASSPGAGAYNEQFF.

CDR3 amino acids: CASSSHTGNEQYF. CDR3 sequence (DNA): TGCGCCAGCAGCTCTCACACAGGTAACGAGCAGTACTTC. The chain employs TRBV5-1 and TRBJ2-5; a possible D gene is TRBD1 (5 bases). The J call may be mistaken, given a closer DNA end match to TRBJ2-7. Germline values: CDR1 SGHRS, CDR2 YFSETQ. The CDR3 runs to 13 residues.

This CDR3 reads CASGQRTGTNTDTQYF. CDR3 bases: TGTGCCAGCGGACAAAGGACAGGGACAAACACAGATACGCAGTATTTT. The chain links TRBV9 to TRBJ2-3, with 8 bases fitting TRBD1. The CDR3 has 16 residues. Germline V gene sequence: CDR1 SGDLS, CDR2 YYNGEE. V lost 7 bases and J lost 2; bases outside the gene matches: 12.

This chain uses TRBV4-2 with TRBJ2-5; a weak D match, TRBD2 (6 bases). In germline, CDR1 is LGHNA, CDR2 YNFKEQ. There are 15 residues in the CDR3. V dropped 0 bases and J dropped 5 bases, with 13 bases sitting between them. CDR3: CASSQDWGVQETQYF. CDR3 nucleotide sequence: TGTGCCAGCAGCCAAGATTGGGGGGTTCAGGAGACCCAGTACTTC.

This sequence joins TRBV11-2 and TRBJ1-1; D gene ambiguous. Germline V gene data show CDR1 as SGHAT and CDR2 as FQNNGV. CDR3 length: 12 amino acids. V was cut by 1 base and J by 8 bases, with 8 bases left in between. CDR3 DNA sequence: TGTGCCAGCAGCTTAGCGGGGATGGAAGCTTTCTTT. Residues: CASSLAGMEAFF.

This clone was found once. V and J are TRBV27 and TRBJ2-7, with D maybe TRBD1 (5 bases). The CDR3 length is 12 residues. Germline CDR1 and CDR2: MNHEY and SMNVEV (reference sequence). The germline V and J ends were trimmed by 6 bases and 5 bases, with 11 bases remaining between them. The CDR3: CASSLRGNEQYF. CDR3 nucleotides: TGTGCCAGCAGCTTAAGGGGAAACGAGCAGTACTTC.

This clone was found a few times. J is TRBJ2-5 and V is TRBV4-3; D is unclear. V shed 0 bases and J shed 1 base, with 6 bases lying between them. This CDR3 comprises 14 residues. CDR1 and CDR2 (germline): LGHNA, YSLEER. DNA for the CDR3: TGCGCCAGCAGCCAAGATTACAGCCAAGAGACCCAGTACTTC. Its translation is CASSQDYSQETQYF.

This rearrangement joins TRBV4-2 to TRBJ1-6, with D perhaps TRBD1 (6 bases). The CDR3 runs 15 residues. Germline V lookup: CDR1 LGHNA, CDR2 YNFKEQ. Trimming cost V 0 bases and J 11 bases, with 14 bases left between them. The DNA for the CDR3 is TGTGCCAGCAGCCAAGAGTTACAGGGAGTTACACCCCTCCACTTT. This gives the protein CASSQELQGVTPLHF.

The chain has TRBV5-1 and TRBJ2-7, with D perhaps TRBD1 (5 bases). Germline loops: CDR1 SGHRS, CDR2 YFSETQ. The CDR3 is 15 amino acids. Trimming took 4 bases from V and 5 from J, leaving 19 bases between them. Written as DNA, the CDR3 is TGCGCCAGCAGCCCGACGGACAATATGTTGGACGAGCAGTACTTC. Amino acids: CASSPTDNMLDEQYF.

The chain combines TRBV5-6 with TRBJ2-5, with D unclear. V lost 1 base and J 0 bases, leaving 7 bases between the germline ends. CDR3 length equals 14 residues. CDR1 and CDR2 (germline): SGHDT, YYEEEE. Here the CDR3 DNA reads TGTGCCAGCAGCTTGTTGGGCAACCAAGAGACCCAGTACTTC. Translation: CASSLLGNQETQYF.

This clone came up a few times. The chain joins TRBV4-3 to TRBJ2-3; 8 nucleotides match TRBD2. The CDR3 extends over 16 amino acids. Trimming removed 4 bases from V and 2 bases from J; junction bases left unmatched: 8. Germline CDR1 is LGHNA and CDR2 is YSLEER. The CDR3 DNA follows: TGCGCCAGCAGCCCGATACTAGCGGTATTCACAGATACGCAGTATTTT. It encodes CASSPILAVFTDTQYF.

This chain's CDR3 is CASSLSSSGTGYGYTF. CDR3 nucleotides: TGTGCCAGCAGTTTATCGAGTTCCGGGACAGGCTATGGCTACACCTTC. V usage is TRBV27 and J usage is TRBJ1-2; 8 positions agree with TRBD1. Germline lookup yields CDR1 MNHEY and CDR2 SMNVEV (reference sequence). V gave up 0 bases and J gave up 4 bases; unmatched junction bases: 7. The CDR3 totals 16 residues.

The chain carries TRBV5-1 and TRBJ2-2; D unclear. V was pared by 0 bases and J by 5 bases, with 8 bases between. The germline CDR1 and CDR2 sequences are SGHRS and YFSETQ. The CDR3 covers 14 residues. CDR3 sequence reads: CASSLDSLTGELFF. In nucleotides, the CDR3 is TGCGCCAGCAGCTTGGACAGTTTGACCGGGGAGCTGTTTTTT.

V and J are TRBV5-4 and TRBJ1-5; 10 bases match TRBD1. With V trimmed by 4 bases and J by 5 bases, 3 bases remained unmatched. The CDR3 consists of 14 residues. Germline CDR1 SGHNT, CDR2 YYREEE (reference sequence). CDR3 sequence (DNA): TGTGCCAGCAGCCCGGGGACAGGGGATCAGCCCCAGCATTTT. Its translation: CASSPGTGDQPQHF.